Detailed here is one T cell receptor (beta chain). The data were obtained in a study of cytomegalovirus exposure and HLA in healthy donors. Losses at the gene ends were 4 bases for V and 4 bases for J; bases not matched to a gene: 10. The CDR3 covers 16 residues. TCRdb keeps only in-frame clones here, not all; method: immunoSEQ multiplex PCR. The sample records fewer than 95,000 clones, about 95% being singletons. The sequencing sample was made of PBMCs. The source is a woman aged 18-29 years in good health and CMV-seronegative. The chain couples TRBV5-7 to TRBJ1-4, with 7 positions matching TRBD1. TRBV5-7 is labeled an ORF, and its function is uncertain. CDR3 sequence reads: CASSVTTGQDNEKLFF. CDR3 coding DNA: TGTGCCAGCAGCGTTACGACAGGGCAGGATAATGAAAAACTGTTTTTT.